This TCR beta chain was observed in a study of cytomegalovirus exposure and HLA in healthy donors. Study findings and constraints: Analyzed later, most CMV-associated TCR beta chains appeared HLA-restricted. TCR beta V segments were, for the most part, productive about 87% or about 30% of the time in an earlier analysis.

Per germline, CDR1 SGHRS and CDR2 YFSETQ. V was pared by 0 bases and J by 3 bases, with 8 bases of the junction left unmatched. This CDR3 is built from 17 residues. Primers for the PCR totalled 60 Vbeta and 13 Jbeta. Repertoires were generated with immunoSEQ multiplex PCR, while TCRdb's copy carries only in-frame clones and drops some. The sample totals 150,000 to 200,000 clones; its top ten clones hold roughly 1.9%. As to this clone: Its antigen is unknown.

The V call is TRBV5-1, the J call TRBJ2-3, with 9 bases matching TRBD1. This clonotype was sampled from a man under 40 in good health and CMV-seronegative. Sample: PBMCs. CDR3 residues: CASSLGGGTGSTDTQYF. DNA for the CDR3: TGCGCCAGCAGCTTGGGGGGCGGGACAGGGTCGACAGATACGCAGTATTTT.